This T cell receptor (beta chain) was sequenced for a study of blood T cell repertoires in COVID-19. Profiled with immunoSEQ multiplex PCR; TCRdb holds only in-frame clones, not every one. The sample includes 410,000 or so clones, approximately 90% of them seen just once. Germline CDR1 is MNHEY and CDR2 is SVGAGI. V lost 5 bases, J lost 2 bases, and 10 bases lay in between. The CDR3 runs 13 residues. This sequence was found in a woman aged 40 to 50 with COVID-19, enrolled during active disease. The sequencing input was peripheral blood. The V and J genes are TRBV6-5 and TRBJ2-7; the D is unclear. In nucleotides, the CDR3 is TGTGCCAGCAGTCGAGTGAATCCCTACGAGCAGTACTTC. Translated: CASSRVNPYEQYF.